This paragraph covers one T cell receptor (beta chain) sequence. Its specificity is not known. The beta constant-region primer was an equimolar mix of two oligonucleotides covering TRBC1 and TRBC2. The ligated cDNA underwent four PCR rounds using SP2 and nested alpha and beta constant-region primers. TCRdb recomputed calls from the UMI-ligation and nested PCR reads with MiXCR, one row per CDR3 protein. Of about 120,000 distinct CDR3 sequences listed, 30% to 45% were seen once; the top ten hold roughly 0.86%. The data were obtained in a study of naive and memory T cell subsets. CDR3 length: 14 residues. The germline V gene has CDR1 MNHNS and CDR2 SASEGT. Trimming left V 11 bases short and J 3 bases short, with 17 bases between. Study-wide findings and caveats: Between naive and memory subsets, TCR abundance power law exponents differed.

This sequence originates from a human donor in good health. Sequenced sample: central memory CD4+ T cells from blood. This chain joins TRBV6-1 and TRBJ1-5; D may be TRBD1 (5 bases). CDR3 residues: CASQRDGDNQPQHF. In DNA form, the CDR3 reads TGTGCCTCCCAGCGGGACGGGGACAATCAGCCCCAGCATTTT.